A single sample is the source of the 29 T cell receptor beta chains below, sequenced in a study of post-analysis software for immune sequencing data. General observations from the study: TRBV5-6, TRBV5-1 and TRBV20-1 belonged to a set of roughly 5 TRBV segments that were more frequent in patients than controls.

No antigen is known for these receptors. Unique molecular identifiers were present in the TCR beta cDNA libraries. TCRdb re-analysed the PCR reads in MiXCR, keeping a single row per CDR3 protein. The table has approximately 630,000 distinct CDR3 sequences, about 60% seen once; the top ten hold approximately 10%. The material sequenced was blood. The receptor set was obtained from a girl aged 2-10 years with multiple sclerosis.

The DNA of the CDR3 is TGTGCCAGCAGCTACGGGAGGGTCCAAGAGACCCAGTACTTC. Translating it yields CASSYGRVQETQYF. This chain uses TRBV12-3 or TRBV12-4 with TRBJ2-5; 8 bases align to TRBD2. The CDR3 sequence is 14 residues long. V lost 6 bases and J lost 1; bases outside the gene matches: 4.

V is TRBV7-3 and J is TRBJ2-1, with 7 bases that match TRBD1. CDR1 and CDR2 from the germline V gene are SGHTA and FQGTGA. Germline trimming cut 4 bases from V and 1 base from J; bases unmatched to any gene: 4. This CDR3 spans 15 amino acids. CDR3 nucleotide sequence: TGTGCCAGCAGCTCGAACAGGGGTTCCTACAATGAGCAGTTCTTC. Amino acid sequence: CASSSNRGSYNEQFF.

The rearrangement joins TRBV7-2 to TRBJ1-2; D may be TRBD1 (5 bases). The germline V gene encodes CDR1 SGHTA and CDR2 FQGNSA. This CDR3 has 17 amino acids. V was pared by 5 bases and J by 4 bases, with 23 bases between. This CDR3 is CASSLGRSAIIGYGYTF. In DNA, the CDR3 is TGTGCCAGCAGCCTGGGACGGAGCGCTATTATCGGCTATGGCTACACCTTC.

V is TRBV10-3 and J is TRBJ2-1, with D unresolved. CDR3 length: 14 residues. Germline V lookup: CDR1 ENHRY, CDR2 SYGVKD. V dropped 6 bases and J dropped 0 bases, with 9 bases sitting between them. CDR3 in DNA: TGTGCCATCAGCCCAGCAAGCTCCTACAATGAGCAGTTCTTC. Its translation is CAISPASSYNEQFF.

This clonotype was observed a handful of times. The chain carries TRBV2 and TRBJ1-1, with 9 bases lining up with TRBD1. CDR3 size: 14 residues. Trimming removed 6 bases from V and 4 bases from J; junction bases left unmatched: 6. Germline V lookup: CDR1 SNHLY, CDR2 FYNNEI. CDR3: CASRLDRGSTEAFF. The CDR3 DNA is TGTGCCAGCAGGCTCGACAGGGGGAGCACTGAAGCTTTCTTT.

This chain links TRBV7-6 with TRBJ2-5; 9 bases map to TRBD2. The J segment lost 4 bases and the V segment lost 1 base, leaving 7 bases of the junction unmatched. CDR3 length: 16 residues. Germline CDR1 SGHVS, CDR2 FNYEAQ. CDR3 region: CASSLGGLAGTETQYF. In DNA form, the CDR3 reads TGTGCCAGCAGCTTAGGTGGGCTAGCGGGGACAGAGACCCAGTACTTC.

The CDR3: CASSPRKSARDTAYNEQFF. The CDR3 DNA is TGTGCCAGCAGCCCACGAAAGTCCGCCCGGGACACGGCATACAATGAGCAGTTCTTC. The chain joins TRBV9 to TRBJ2-1, with TRBD1 as a possible D gene (6 bases). Per the germline V gene, CDR1 is SGDLS and CDR2 is YYNGEE. V was cut by 4 bases and J by 4 bases, with 27 bases left in between. The CDR3 contains 19 residues.

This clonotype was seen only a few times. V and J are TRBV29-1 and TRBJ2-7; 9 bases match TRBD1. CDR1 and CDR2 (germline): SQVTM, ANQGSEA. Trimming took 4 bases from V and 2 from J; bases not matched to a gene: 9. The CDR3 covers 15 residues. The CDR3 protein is CSVAGGGTGTYEQYF. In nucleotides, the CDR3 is TGCAGCGTTGCCGGAGGGGGGACAGGGACCTACGAGCAGTACTTC.

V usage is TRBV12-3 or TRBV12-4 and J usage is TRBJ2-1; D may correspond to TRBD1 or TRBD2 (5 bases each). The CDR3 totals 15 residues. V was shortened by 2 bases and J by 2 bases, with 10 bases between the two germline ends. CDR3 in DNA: TGTGCCAGCAGTTTATGGGGGTTGACCTACAATGAGCAGTTCTTC. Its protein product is CASSLWGLTYNEQFF.

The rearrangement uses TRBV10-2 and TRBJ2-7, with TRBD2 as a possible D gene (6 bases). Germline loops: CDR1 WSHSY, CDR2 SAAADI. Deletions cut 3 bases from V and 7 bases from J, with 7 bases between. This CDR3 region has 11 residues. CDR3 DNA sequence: TGCGCCAGCAGTGATCGGGGGGAGCAGTACTTC. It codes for CASSDRGEQYF.

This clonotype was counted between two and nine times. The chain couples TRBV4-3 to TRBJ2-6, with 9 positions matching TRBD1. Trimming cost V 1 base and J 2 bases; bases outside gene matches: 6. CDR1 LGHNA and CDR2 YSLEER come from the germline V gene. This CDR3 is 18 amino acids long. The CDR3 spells CASSQAPRQGAGANVLTF. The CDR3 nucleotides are TGCGCCAGCAGCCAAGCCCCCCGACAGGGGGCTGGGGCCAACGTCCTGACTTTC.

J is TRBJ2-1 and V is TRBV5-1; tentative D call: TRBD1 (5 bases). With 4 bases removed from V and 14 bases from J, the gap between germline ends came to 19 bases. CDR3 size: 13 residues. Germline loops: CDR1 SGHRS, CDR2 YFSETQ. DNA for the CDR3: TGCGCCAGCAGCAACACCTTCGACAGCGATAAGTTCTTC. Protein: CASSNTFDSDKFF.

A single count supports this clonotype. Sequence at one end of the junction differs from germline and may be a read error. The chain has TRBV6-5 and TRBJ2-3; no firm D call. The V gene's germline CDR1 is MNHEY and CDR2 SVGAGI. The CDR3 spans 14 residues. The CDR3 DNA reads TGTGCCAGCAGTTACTCGAGAATTGCAGATGCGCAGTATTTT. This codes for CASSYSRIADAQYF.

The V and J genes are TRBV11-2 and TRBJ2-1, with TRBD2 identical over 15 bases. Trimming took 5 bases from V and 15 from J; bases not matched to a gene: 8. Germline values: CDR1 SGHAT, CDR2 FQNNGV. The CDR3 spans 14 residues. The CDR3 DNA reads TGTGCCAGCAGCCCCGGGACTAGCGGGAGGTCGGGGTTCTTC. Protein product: CASSPGTSGRSGFF.

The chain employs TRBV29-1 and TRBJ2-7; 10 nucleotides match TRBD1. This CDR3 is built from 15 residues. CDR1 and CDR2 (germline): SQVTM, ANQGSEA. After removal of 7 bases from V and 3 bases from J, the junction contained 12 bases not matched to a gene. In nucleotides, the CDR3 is TGCAGCGCCCGGACAGGGGGAATTGGGTACTACGAGCAGTACTTC. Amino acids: CSARTGGIGYYEQYF.

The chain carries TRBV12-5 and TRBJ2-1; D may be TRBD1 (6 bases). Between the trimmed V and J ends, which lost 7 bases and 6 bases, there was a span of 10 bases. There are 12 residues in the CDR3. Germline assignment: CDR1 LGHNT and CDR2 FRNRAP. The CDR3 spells CASASRGNEQFF. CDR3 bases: TGTGCTAGTGCTTCCAGGGGCAATGAGCAGTTCTTC.

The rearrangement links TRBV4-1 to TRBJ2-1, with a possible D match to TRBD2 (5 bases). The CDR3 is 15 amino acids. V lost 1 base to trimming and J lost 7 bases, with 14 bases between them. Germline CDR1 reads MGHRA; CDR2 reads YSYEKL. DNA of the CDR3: TGCGCCAGCAGCCAAGGCCCCCCGGGGTTGAATGAGCAGTTCTTC. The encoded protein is CASSQGPPGLNEQFF.

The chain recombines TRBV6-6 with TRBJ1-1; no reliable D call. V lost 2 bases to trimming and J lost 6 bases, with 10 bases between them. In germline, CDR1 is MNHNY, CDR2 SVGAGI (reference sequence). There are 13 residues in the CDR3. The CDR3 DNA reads TGTGCCAGCAGTTACATGGACGCCGCTGAAGCTTTCTTT. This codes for CASSYMDAAEAFF.

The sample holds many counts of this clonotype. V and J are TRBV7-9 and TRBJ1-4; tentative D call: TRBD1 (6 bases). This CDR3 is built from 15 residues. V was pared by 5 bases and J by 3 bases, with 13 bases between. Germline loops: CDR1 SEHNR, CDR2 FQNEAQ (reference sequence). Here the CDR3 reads CASSIRTDSNEKLFF. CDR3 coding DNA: TGTGCCAGCAGCATACGGACAGACTCTAATGAAAAACTGTTTTTT.

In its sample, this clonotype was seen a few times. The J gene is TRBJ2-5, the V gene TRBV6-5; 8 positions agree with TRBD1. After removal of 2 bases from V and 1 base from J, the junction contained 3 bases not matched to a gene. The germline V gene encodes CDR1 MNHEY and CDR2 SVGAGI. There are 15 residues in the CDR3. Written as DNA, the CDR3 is TGTGCCAGCAGTTACCCCGGACAGGGCCAAGAGACCCAGTACTTC. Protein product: CASSYPGQGQETQYF.

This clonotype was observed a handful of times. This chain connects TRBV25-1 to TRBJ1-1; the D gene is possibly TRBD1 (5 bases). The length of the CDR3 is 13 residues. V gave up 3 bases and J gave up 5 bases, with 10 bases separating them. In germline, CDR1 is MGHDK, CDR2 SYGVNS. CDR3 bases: TGTGCCAGCAGTGAGGGGGTTACGACTGAAGCTTTCTTT. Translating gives CASSEGVTTEAFF.

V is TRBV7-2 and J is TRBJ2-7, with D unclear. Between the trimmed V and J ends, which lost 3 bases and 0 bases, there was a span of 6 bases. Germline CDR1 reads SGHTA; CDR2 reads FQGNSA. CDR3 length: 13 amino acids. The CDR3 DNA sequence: TGTGCCAGCAGCTTTAGGGACTCCTACGAGCAGTACTTC. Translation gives CASSFRDSYEQYF.

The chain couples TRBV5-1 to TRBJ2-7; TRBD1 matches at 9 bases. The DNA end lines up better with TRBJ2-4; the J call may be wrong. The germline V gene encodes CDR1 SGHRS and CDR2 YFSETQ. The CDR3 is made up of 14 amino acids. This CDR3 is CASSLGDRDNIQYF. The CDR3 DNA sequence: TGCGCCAGCAGCTTGGGGGACAGGGACAACATTCAGTACTTC.

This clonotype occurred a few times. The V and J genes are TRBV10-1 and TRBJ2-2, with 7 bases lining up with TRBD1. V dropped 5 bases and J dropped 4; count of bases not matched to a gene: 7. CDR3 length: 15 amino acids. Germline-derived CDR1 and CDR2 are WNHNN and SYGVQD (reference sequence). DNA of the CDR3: TGCGCCAGCAGTCGGGACAGCTCGAGCACCGGGGAGCTGTTTTTT. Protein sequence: CASSRDSSSTGELFF.

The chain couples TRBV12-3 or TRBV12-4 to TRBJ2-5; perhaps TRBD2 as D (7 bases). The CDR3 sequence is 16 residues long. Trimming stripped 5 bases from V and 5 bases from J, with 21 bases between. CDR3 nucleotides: TGTGCCAGCAGTCCCCGGGTGGGGGGGGCTTACGAGACCCAGTACTTC. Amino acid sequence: CASSPRVGGAYETQYF.

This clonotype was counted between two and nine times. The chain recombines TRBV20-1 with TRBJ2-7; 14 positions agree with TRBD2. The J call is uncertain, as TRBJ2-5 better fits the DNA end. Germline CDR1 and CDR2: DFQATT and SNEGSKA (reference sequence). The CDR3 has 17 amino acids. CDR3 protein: CSARGTGTSGGLETQYF. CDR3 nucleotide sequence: TGCAGTGCTAGAGGGACCGGGACTAGCGGGGGATTAGAGACCCAGTACTTC.

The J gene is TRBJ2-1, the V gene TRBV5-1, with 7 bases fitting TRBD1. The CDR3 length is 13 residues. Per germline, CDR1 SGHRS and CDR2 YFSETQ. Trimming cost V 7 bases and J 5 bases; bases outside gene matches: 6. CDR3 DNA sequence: TGCGCCAGCGGCCGGACAGGAGACAATGAGCAGTTCTTC. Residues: CASGRTGDNEQFF.

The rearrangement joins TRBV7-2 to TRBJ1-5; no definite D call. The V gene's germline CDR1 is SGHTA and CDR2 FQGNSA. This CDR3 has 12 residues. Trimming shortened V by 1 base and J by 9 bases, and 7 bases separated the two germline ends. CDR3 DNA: TGTGCCAGCAGCTTAGAGTCCGGGCCCCAGCATTTT. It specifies CASSLESGPQHF.

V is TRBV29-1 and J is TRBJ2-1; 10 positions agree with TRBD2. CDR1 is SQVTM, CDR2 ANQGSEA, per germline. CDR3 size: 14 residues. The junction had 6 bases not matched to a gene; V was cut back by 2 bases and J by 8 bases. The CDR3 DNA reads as TGCAGCGTTGAAATAGCGGGGGGCGACGATGAGCAGTTCTTC. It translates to CSVEIAGGDDEQFF.